A selection of T cell receptor beta chains follows, all from one sample in a study of response to subunit inactivated influenza vaccine. TCRdb reprocessed the RT-PCR reads via MiXCR and lists one record per CDR3 protein. In the table there are approximately 680,000 distinct CDR3 sequences, approximately 14% of which are singletons. Sequenced here: PBMCs from blood, sampled about 12 days after vaccination. The receptor set was obtained from a man aged 45-60 years who received an inactivated influenza vaccine. CDR3s include the opening cysteine and the closing phenylalanine or tryptophan. Each record gives: V gene, clone size, D gene, CDR3 length, J gene, CDR3 protein, CDR3 DNA. D genes are given only for firm matches. Clone size, where shown, is once, few, many, or a class for clones that have expanded.

TRBV5-1	many	-	15	TRBJ1-1	CASSLAGTLNTEAFF	TGCGCCAGCAGCTTGGCGGGGACTCTGAACACTGAAGCTTTCTTT
TRBV10-3	-	-	15	TRBJ2-3	CAISESTGGTDTQYF	TGTGCCATCAGTGAGTCGACGGGGGGCACAGATACGCAGTATTTT
TRBV12-3/TRBV12-4	-	TRBD2	15	TRBJ2-1	CASSRVTSGGGRQFF	TGTGCCAGCAGCAGAGTGACTAGCGGGGGAGGACGGCAGTTCTTC
TRBV6-2/TRBV6-3	few	-	14	TRBJ2-7	CASSSSNTPYEQYF	TGTGCCAGCAGTTCCTCAAATACACCTTACGAGCAGTACTTC
TRBV24-1	-	TRBD1	16	TRBJ1-5	CATSDHRGASNQPQHF	TGTGCCACCAGTGACCACAGGGGAGCAAGCAATCAGCCCCAGCATTTT
TRBV12-3/TRBV12-4	-	-	11	TRBJ2-5	CASSDSETQYF	TGTGCCAGCAGCGACAGCGAGACCCAGTACTTC
TRBV30	-	-	13	TRBJ2-1	CAWSATRYNEQFF	TGTGCCTGGAGTGCGACCCGGTACAATGAGCAGTTCTTC
TRBV29-1	many	TRBD1	14	TRBJ1-2	CSVDRVKGAEGYTF	TGCAGCGTTGATAGAGTGAAGGGGGCGGAAGGCTACACCTTC
TRBV29-1	many	-	14	TRBJ2-1	CSVEVGQGRLEQFF	TGCAGCGTTGAAGTTGGGCAGGGGCGGCTGGAGCAGTTCTTC
TRBV10-3	few	-	13	TRBJ2-3	CAISVLAQDTQYF	TGTGCCATCAGTGTTCTAGCGCAAGATACGCAGTATTTT
TRBV6-1	few	TRBD1	16	TRBJ1-2	CASRKTGGIGEFGYTF	TGTGCCAGCAGAAAAACAGGGGGCATAGGGGAATTTGGCTACACCTTC
TRBV25-1	-	-	14	TRBJ1-1	CASSERNRDAGAFF	TGTGCCAGCAGTGAACGAAACCGGGACGCTGGAGCTTTCTTT
TRBV20-1	few	-	14	TRBJ2-7	CSARDRGILYEQYF	TGCAGTGCTAGAGATCGGGGAATCCTCTACGAGCAGTACTTC
TRBV20-1	few	-	13	TRBJ2-4	CSAQTRAKNIQYF	TGCAGTGCTCAGACCAGGGCCAAAAACATTCAGTACTTC
TRBV25-1	few	TRBD1	13	TRBJ2-3	CASSETDRSTQYF	TGTGCCAGCAGTGAGACGGACAGGAGTACGCAGTATTTT
TRBV20-1	-	-	14	TRBJ1-5	CSAQSRQPYQPQHF	TGCAGTGCCCAGTCGCGTCAGCCGTATCAGCCCCAGCATTTT
TRBV5-6	many	-	15	TRBJ2-2	CASSFGTTNTGELFF	TGTGCCAGCAGCTTCGGGACAACGAACACCGGGGAGCTGTTTTTT
TRBV5-1	few	TRBD1	17	TRBJ2-5	CASSSRPGTGGRETQYF	TGCGCCAGCAGCTCACGACCAGGGACAGGGGGCCGAGAGACCCAGTACTTC
TRBV7-8	many	-	13	TRBJ2-2	CASSHPNTGELFF	TGTGCCAGCAGCCATCCGAACACCGGGGAGCTGTTTTTT
TRBV7-9	few	TRBD2	16	TRBJ2-7	CASSLVGTSGSGEQYF	TGTGCCAGCAGCTTAGTCGGGACTAGCGGGTCCGGCGAGCAGTACTTC
TRBV9	-	TRBD2	15	TRBJ2-7	CASSVAKRTSYEQYF	TGTGCCAGCAGCGTAGCTAAGCGGACTAGCTACGAGCAGTACTTC
TRBV12-3/TRBV12-4	-	-	13	TRBJ1-6	CASSLQENSPLHF	TGTGCCAGCAGTTTGCAGGAGAATTCACCCCTCCACTTT
TRBV20-1	few	TRBD2	14	TRBJ2-7	CSAWEKRGTYEQYF	TGCAGTGCGTGGGAAAAGCGGGGAACCTACGAGCAGTACTTC
TRBV29-1	few	TRBD1	11	TRBJ2-7	CSVRTGPEQYF	TGCAGCGTGAGGACAGGGCCCGAGCAGTACTTC
TRBV7-9	-	-	15	TRBJ1-4	CASSPPLTGNEKLFF	TGTGCCAGCAGCCCCCCCCTGACCGGTAATGAAAAACTGTTTTTT
TRBV7-9	-	TRBD1	15	TRBJ2-3	CASSVTGIGTDTQYF	TGTGCCAGCAGCGTGACAGGGATCGGCACAGATACGCAGTATTTT
TRBV5-1	few	-	15	TRBJ2-7	CASSLVPVPTYEQYF	TGCGCCAGCAGCTTGGTCCCGGTTCCCACCTACGAGCAGTACTTC
TRBV7-6	many	-	14	TRBJ1-1	CASSSPGRNTEAFF	TGTGCCAGCAGTAGTCCGGGACGGAACACTGAAGCTTTCTTT
TRBV18	once	-	15	TRBJ2-7	CASSPRDFRSYEQYF	TGTGCCAGCTCACCGAGGGACTTTCGCTCCTACGAGCAGTACTTC
TRBV12-3/TRBV12-4	-	-	14	TRBJ2-1	CASSLLLEGNEQFF	TGTGCCAGCAGTTTACTCCTGGAGGGCAATGAGCAGTTCTTC
TRBV7-9	few	-	14	TRBJ2-1	CASSLERYGHEQFF	TGTGCCAGCAGCTTAGAGAGGTACGGGCATGAGCAGTTCTTC
TRBV20-1	-	-	13	TRBJ2-5	CSAPRAGVKTQYF	TGCAGTGCTCCGAGGGCAGGAGTAAAGACCCAGTACTTC
TRBV14	-	-	15	TRBJ2-7	CASSQDGRVSYEQYF	TGTGCCAGCAGCCAAGACGGCCGTGTCTCCTACGAGCAGTACTTC
TRBV20-1	few	TRBD1	11	TRBJ2-7	CSGTQGFEQYF	TGCAGTGGTACACAGGGGTTCGAGCAGTACTTC
TRBV18	few	-	14	TRBJ2-7	CASGPDGRPYEQYF	TGTGCCAGCGGACCAGATGGGAGACCCTACGAGCAGTACTTC
TRBV7-9	-	-	17	TRBJ1-2	CASSLAGAGKFGYGYTF	TGTGCCAGCAGCTTAGCAGGGGCAGGAAAGTTCGGCTATGGCTACACCTTC
TRBV10-3	-	-	12	TRBJ2-1	CAISDQGGEQFF	TGTGCCATCAGTGACCAGGGGGGTGAGCAGTTCTTC
TRBV6-6	-	-	12	TRBJ2-5	CASSPAQETQYF	TGTGCCAGCAGTCCAGCACAAGAGACCCAGTACTTC